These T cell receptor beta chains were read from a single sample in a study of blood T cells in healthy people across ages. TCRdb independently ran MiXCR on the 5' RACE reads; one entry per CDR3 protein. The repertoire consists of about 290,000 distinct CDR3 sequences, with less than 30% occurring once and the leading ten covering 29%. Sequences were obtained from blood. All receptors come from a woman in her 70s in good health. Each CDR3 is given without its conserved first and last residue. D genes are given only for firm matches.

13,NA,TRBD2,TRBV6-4,ASSETSGAPHEQF
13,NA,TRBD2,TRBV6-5,ASSYRGTNSYEQY
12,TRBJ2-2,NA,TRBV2,ASSEFANTGELF
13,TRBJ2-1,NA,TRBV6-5,ASRGLSASYNEQF
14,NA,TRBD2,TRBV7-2,ASSLGPSGRTYEQY
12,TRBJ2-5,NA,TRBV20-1,NVGTGNEVYERY
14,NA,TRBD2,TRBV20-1,SARDRTSGRNYEQY
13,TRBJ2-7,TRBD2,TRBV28,ASRLGGTEGHEQY
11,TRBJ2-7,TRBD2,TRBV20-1,SARPSGTYEQY
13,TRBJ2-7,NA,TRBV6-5,ATTRPLQGTYEQY
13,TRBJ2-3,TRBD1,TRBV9,ASSVSQGGPDTQY
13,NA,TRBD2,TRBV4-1,ASSHWTSGRDEQY
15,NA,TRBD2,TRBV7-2,ASSRSQGTSGRAEQF
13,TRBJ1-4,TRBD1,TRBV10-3,ATRFRDRDNEKLF
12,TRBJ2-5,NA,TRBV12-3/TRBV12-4,ASSSGPPRETQY
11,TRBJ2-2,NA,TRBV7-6,ASSGPNTGELF
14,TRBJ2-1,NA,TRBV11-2,ASSLTSPAVYNEQF
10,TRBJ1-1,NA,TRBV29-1,SFGFENTEAF
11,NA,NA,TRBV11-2,ASSLDSYGEQF
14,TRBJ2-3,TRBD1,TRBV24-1,ATSDWGQGVMDTQY
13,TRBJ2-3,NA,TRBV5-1,ASLRNDREADTQY
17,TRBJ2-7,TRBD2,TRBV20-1,SARWTSGKNQGSSYEQY
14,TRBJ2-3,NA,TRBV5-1,ASSPKTGSSTDTQY
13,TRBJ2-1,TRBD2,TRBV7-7,ASSFTSGGDNEQF
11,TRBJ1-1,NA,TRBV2,ASSGRLNTEAF
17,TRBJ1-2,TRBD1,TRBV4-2,ASSQGLTRDRGLEWGYT
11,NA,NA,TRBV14,ASSPRWLGEQY
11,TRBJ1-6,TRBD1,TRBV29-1,SVGTGGNSPLH
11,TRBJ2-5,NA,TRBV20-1,SATWTTQETQY
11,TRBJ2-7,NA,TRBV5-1,ASSSGLNYEQY
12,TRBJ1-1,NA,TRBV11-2,ASSLGPKNTEAF
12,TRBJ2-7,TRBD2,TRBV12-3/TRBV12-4,ACSLSGSLYEQY
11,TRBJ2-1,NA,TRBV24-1,ATSELENNEQF
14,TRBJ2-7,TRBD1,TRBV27,ASSGTADRGYYEQY
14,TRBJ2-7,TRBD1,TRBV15,ATSRETGTKTYEQY
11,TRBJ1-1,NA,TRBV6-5,ATMGDLRTEAF
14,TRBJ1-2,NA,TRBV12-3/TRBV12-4,ASSFFPDGTNYGYT
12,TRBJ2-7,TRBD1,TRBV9,ASSGQGGSYEQY
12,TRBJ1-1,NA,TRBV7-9,ASSLTAQNTEAF
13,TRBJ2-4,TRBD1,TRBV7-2,ASNPMTGTGYIQY
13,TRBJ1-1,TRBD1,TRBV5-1,ASSPRDSSNTEAF
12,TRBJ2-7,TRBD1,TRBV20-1,SAPRGQGGYKQY